The 5 T cell receptor beta chains below all came from one sample that was sequenced in a study of cytomegalovirus exposure and HLA in healthy donors. PCR primers comprised 60 Vbeta and 13 Jbeta primers. Assay used: immunoSEQ multiplex PCR; TCRdb lists only in-frame clones, some missing. The data contain some 95,000 clones, approximately 80% of them seen just once; the ten biggest clones take up approximately 4%. Specimen: PBMCs. The source of these receptors is a woman between 40 and 50 years old in good health and CMV-seropositive.

This clone was seen only a few times. This chain links TRBV18 with TRBJ2-7; TRBD2 agrees at 8 bases. The CDR3 is 17 residues long. Per germline, CDR1 KGHSH and CDR2 LQKENI. The V segment lost 3 bases and the J segment 0 bases; nucleotides outside the gene matches: 10. The CDR3: CASSPQTSAWSSYEQYF. The DNA for the CDR3 is TGTGCCAGCTCACCCCAGACTAGCGCCTGGAGCTCCTACGAGCAGTACTTC.

The chain combines TRBV30 with TRBJ1-4; 7 bases line up with TRBD1. The V segment lost 0 bases and the J segment 7 bases; nucleotides outside the gene matches: 2. Germline V gene lookup returns CDR1 GTSNPN and CDR2 SVGIG (reference sequence). CDR3 length: 13 amino acids. DNA of the CDR3: TGTGCCTGGAGTGTACAGGGGACTGAAAAACTGTTTTTT. Residues: CAWSVQGTEKLFF.

The V call is TRBV5-5, the J call TRBJ1-1; tentative D call: TRBD1 (5 bases). Germline V lookup: CDR1 SGHKS, CDR2 YYEKEE (reference sequence). The CDR3 loop spans 14 amino acids. V lost 1 base and J lost 4, with 11 bases in between. This CDR3 reads CASSLRGSLTEAFF. In nucleotides, the CDR3 is TGTGCCAGCAGCTTGAGGGGCTCCCTCACTGAAGCTTTCTTT. The full variable domain, completed using reference TRBV5-5 and TRBJ1-1, is DAGVTQSPTHLIKTRGQQVTLRCSPISGHKSVSWYQQVLGQGPQFIFQYYEKEERGRGNFPDRFSARQFPNYSSELNVNALLLGDSALYLCASSLRGSLTEAFFGQGTRLTVV.

The rearrangement links TRBV29-1 to TRBJ2-1; D not certain. This CDR3 contains 15 residues. Germline V CDR1 and CDR2: SQVTM, ANQGSEA. Between the trimmed V and J ends, which lost 7 bases and 2 bases, there was a span of 18 bases. The CDR3 sequence: CSATSDKTTYNEQFF. The CDR3 bases are TGCAGCGCAACCTCCGACAAGACAACCTACAATGAGCAGTTCTTC.

This clone was detected only a few times. This chain connects TRBV5-6 to TRBJ2-4; 8 bases align to TRBD1. The CDR3 has 15 residues. Germline V gene data show CDR1 as SGHDT and CDR2 as YYEEEE. J was trimmed by 7 bases and V by 4 bases; bases with no gene match: 10. As DNA, the CDR3 is TGTGCCAGCAGCCCAGGACAGGGAGTCGGGAACATTCAGTACTTC. Its protein is CASSPGQGVGNIQYF.